The 28 T cell receptor beta chains in this list originate from one sample, sequenced in a study of T cell repertoires in cytomegalovirus infection (dated by TCRdb to between 2018 and 2020). Sequencing used an Illumina HiSeq 1500. TCRdb trimmed the raw reads at Q25, called clones with MiXCR and kept productive beta chains. Rows are combined by CDR3 protein, so each entry shows the most common genes and DNA. This sample is represented by about 110,000 distinct CDR3 sequences; roughly 9.1% of them were singletons. The top ten constitute roughly 31% of the sample. These receptors have no identified antigens. The sequenced sample was PBMCs, sequenced either directly or after in vitro stimulation (not recorded which). These receptors were taken from a human donor in good health (CMV status not recorded). Some clones in this sample may be carry-over from other donors' samples.

The V and J genes are TRBV7-9 and TRBJ2-7, with TRBD2 identical over 7 bases. V trimming: 5 bases; J trimming: 4 bases; junction bases outside the gene matches: 14. The CDR3 length is 16 residues. Germline V gene data show CDR1 as SEHNR and CDR2 as FQNEAQ (reference sequence). This chain's CDR3 is CASSLGAGENRYEQYF. For the CDR3, the DNA is TGTGCCAGCAGCCTGGGCGCGGGAGAGAACCGGTACGAGCAGTACTTC. The variable domain in full, completed from reference TRBV7-9 and TRBJ2-7, reads DTGVSQNPRHKITKRGQNVTFRCDPISEHNRLYWYRQTLGQGPEFLTYFQNEAQLEKSRLLSDRFSAERPKGSFSTLEIQRTEQGDSAMYLCASSLGAGENRYEQYFGPGTRLTVT.

The CDR3: CSVGGQGGDEQYF. The CDR3 DNA reads TGCAGCGTTGGGGGACAGGGTGGGGACGAGCAGTACTTC. The chain employs TRBV29-1 and TRBJ2-7, with 9 nucleotides matching TRBD1. V dropped 4 bases and J dropped 5; count of bases not matched to a gene: 6. Germline V CDR1 and CDR2: SQVTM, ANQGSEA. This CDR3 spans 13 amino acids.

There are a few counts of this clonotype. V and J are TRBV28 and TRBJ2-5; D remains ambiguous. V lost 5 bases and J 4 bases, leaving 17 bases between the germline ends. The germline V gene has CDR1 MDHEN and CDR2 SYDVKM. The CDR3 is 15 amino acids. The chain's CDR3 is CASSRAGPRGETQYF. For the CDR3, the DNA is TGTGCCAGCAGTCGTGCAGGCCCCCGTGGAGAGACCCAGTACTTC.

This clonotype was recorded only once. A much larger clone differs by one base, so this may be a read error. The missing conserved phenylalanine or tryptophan at the end of this CDR3 makes a read error likely. The chain joins TRBV12-3 or TRBV12-4 to TRBJ1-2; 9 bases are a match to TRBD1. J was trimmed by 8 bases and V by 1 base; bases with no gene match: 5. This CDR3 is 14 amino acids long. The CDR3, as DNA: TGTGCCAGCAGTTTAGGGGGACAGGGAGGCGGCTACACCCTC. This codes for CASSLGGQGGGYTL.

The CDR3 spells CASSYSSRLAGPDTQYF. As DNA, the CDR3 is TGTGCCAGCAGTTACTCAAGCAGGCTAGCGGGTCCAGATACGCAGTATTTT. The chain employs TRBV6-6 and TRBJ2-3, with 8 bases fitting TRBD2. The CDR3 consists of 17 residues. The J segment lost 4 bases and the V segment lost 0 bases, leaving 9 bases of the junction unmatched. The germline V gene has CDR1 MNHNY and CDR2 SVGAGI (reference sequence).

The rearrangement joins TRBV12-3 or TRBV12-4 to TRBJ1-1; the D is unclear. Trimming pared 6 bases from V and 4 bases from J, leaving 15 bases between. This CDR3 is 14 amino acids long. Written as DNA, the CDR3 is TGTGCCAGCAGAAGAGAGGTTATGAGCACTGAAGCTTTCTTT. This gives the protein CASRREVMSTEAFF.

This clonotype was seen at least ten times. The chain is built from TRBV9 and TRBJ1-1, with 7 bases aligning to TRBD1. The V segment lost 3 bases and the J segment 8 bases; nucleotides outside the gene matches: 10. Germline values: CDR1 SGDLS, CDR2 YYNGEE. There are 14 residues in the CDR3. The CDR3 here is CASSDVRTGLEAFF. CDR3 nucleotide sequence: TGTGCCAGCAGCGATGTAAGGACAGGCTTAGAAGCTTTCTTT.

This clonotype has ten or more counts. CDR3 loop: CASSREYNEQFF. The DNA of the CDR3 is TGTGCCAGCAGCCGCGAATACAATGAGCAGTTCTTC. The chain employs TRBV7-2 and TRBJ2-1; D remains ambiguous. The CDR3 is 12 residues long. Trimming stripped 5 bases from V and 4 bases from J, with 6 bases between. Per the germline V gene, CDR1 is SGHTA and CDR2 is FQGNSA. The full variable domain, rest sourced from reference TRBV7-2 and TRBJ2-1, is GAGVSQSPSNKVTEKGKDVELRCDPISGHTALYWYRQSLGQGLEFLIYFQGNSAPDKSGLPSDRFSAERTGGSVSTLTIQRTQQEDSAVYLCASSREYNEQFFGPGTRLTVL.

J is TRBJ1-1 and V is TRBV27; D possibly corresponds to TRBD1 (6 bases). This CDR3 is 14 amino acids long. Trimming removed 7 bases at V and 2 bases at J, with 14 bases between. Germline assignment: CDR1 MNHEY and CDR2 SMNVEV (reference sequence). CDR3 in amino acids: CASKWSGANTEAFF. The DNA of the CDR3 is TGTGCCAGCAAGTGGTCGGGGGCAAACACTGAAGCTTTCTTT.

In this sample, this clonotype turned up a few times. V usage is TRBV5-1 and J usage is TRBJ2-7; D unclear. Looked up from germline, CDR1 is SGHRS and CDR2 is YFSETQ. The CDR3 is made up of 19 amino acids. V lost 4 bases to trimming and J lost 0 bases, with 26 bases between them. The CDR3 sequence is CASSPNPRSARGSSYEQYF. CDR3 nucleotides: TGCGCCAGCAGCCCCAACCCCAGGTCTGCACGAGGTAGCTCCTACGAGCAGTACTTC.

Many counts were recorded for this clonotype. The V call is TRBV15, the J call TRBJ2-1, with D perhaps matching TRBD1 (6 bases). V was clipped by 8 bases and J by 8 bases, with 16 bases between them. CDR1 and CDR2 (germline): LNHNV, YYDKDF (reference sequence). The CDR3 length is 13 residues. The CDR3 reads CATQQGRAYEQFF. The CDR3 DNA is TGTGCCACCCAACAGGGCAGGGCATATGAGCAGTTCTTC. The full variable domain, rest sourced from reference TRBV15 and TRBJ2-1, is DAMVIQNPRYQVTQFGKPVTLSCSQTLNHNVMYWYQQKSSQAPKLLFHYYDKDFNNEADTPDNFQSRRPNTSFCFLDIRSPGLGDTAMYLCATQQGRAYEQFFGPGTRLTVL.

This clonotype was seen a handful of times. V and J are TRBV27 and TRBJ1-1; 7 bases align to TRBD1. Germline V gene lookup returns CDR1 MNHEY and CDR2 SMNVEV (reference sequence). Germline trimming cut 5 bases from V and 4 bases from J; bases unmatched to any gene: 10. The CDR3 length is 15 residues. CDR3 DNA: TGTGCCAGCAGTCTCCTAGACCGGGACAGCACTGAAGCTTTCTTT. Protein: CASSLLDRDSTEAFF.

Ten or more counts support this clonotype. The chain employs TRBV6-1 and TRBJ2-7; no clear D. From germline, CDR1 is MNHNS and CDR2 SASEGT. Trimming stripped 7 bases from V and 5 bases from J, with 21 bases between. The length of the CDR3 is 15 residues. The CDR3 nucleotides are TGTGCCAGCACAAGATTCCCCAGAGGCTCGGACGAGCAGTACTTC. Translated, it gives CASTRFPRGSDEQYF.

The chain links TRBV20-1 to TRBJ2-1; D not certain. CDR1 and CDR2 from the germline V gene are DFQATT and SNEGSKA (reference sequence). The CDR3 runs 15 residues. V was cut by 6 bases and J by 0 bases, with 15 bases left in between. This CDR3 reads CSAPRSLSSYNEQFF. The CDR3, as DNA: TGCAGTGCCCCGAGAAGCTTAAGCTCCTACAATGAGCAGTTCTTC.

This clonotype was counted ten times or more. The rearrangement uses TRBV6-5 and TRBJ2-1; possibly TRBD1 for D (6 bases). V lost 4 bases and J lost 5, with 12 bases in between. Germline V CDR1 and CDR2: MNHEY, SVGAGI. The CDR3 spans 14 residues. CDR3 nucleotides: TGTGCCAGCAGTTGTCCGGGACATCACAATGAGCAGTTCTTC. This translates into CASSCPGHHNEQFF.

This clonotype showed up many times. The chain uses TRBV28 and TRBJ2-7; no firm D call. Per the germline V gene, CDR1 is MDHEN and CDR2 is SYDVKM. Deletions cut 2 bases from V and 5 bases from J, with 10 bases between. The CDR3 length is 13 residues. As DNA, the CDR3 is TGTGCCAGCAGTTTACGGCACCCCAACGAGCAGTACTTC. Its translation: CASSLRHPNEQYF. The full variable domain, in which reference TRBV28 and TRBJ2-7 provide the parts outside the CDR3, is DVKVTQSSRYLVKRTGEKVFLECVQDMDHENMFWYRQDPGLGLRLIYFSYDVKMKEKGDIPEGYSVSREKKERFSLILESASTNQTSMYLCASSLRHPNEQYFGPGTRLTVT.

This clonotype has a handful of counts. The V gene is TRBV6-6, the J gene TRBJ2-5; 7 bases align to TRBD1. The CDR3 consists of 17 residues. Germline V gene lookup returns CDR1 MNHNY and CDR2 SVGAGI (reference sequence). The ends lost 7 bases at V and 7 bases at J; junction bases unmatched: 21. CDR3 DNA: TGTGCCAGCACTCTGACCGGGACAGTAAACATTCATGTGACCCAGTACTTC. Translating gives CASTLTGTVNIHVTQYF.

This clonotype was found many times. The J gene is TRBJ2-3, the V gene TRBV7-6, with D maybe TRBD2 (7 bases). Trimming removed 5 bases at V and 1 base at J, with 16 bases between. The CDR3 spans 16 residues. Germline CDR1 and CDR2: SGHVS and FNYEAQ. Here the CDR3 DNA reads TGTGCCAGCAGCGGGGGGGCGGGGACCCGCACAGATACGCAGTATTTT. Encoded protein: CASSGGAGTRTDTQYF.

The chain recombines TRBV6-8 with TRBJ2-7, with no clear D. Between the trimmed V and J ends, which lost 6 bases and 4 bases, there was a span of 10 bases. The CDR3 length is 12 residues. Germline values: CDR1 MNHGY, CDR2 SAAAGT. This CDR3 reads CASRTRRYEQYF. CDR3 DNA: TGTGCCAGCAGGACGCGACGGTACGAGCAGTACTTC.

The genes are TRBV7-9 and TRBJ1-1; 8 bases line up with TRBD1. This CDR3 has 15 amino acids. Trimming at V came to 4 bases and at J to 4 bases, leaving 8 bases not matched to a gene. Germline CDR1 and CDR2: SEHNR and FQNEAQ (reference sequence). The CDR3 reads CASSSTGGMSTEAFF. The CDR3 region has the DNA TGTGCCAGCAGCTCCACAGGGGGAATGAGCACTGAAGCTTTCTTT.

This clonotype was seen at least ten times. The chain combines TRBV7-8 with TRBJ1-1, with no clear D. The CDR3 length is 14 residues. Looked up from germline, CDR1 is SGHVS and CDR2 is FQNEAQ. Trimming stripped 5 bases from V and 6 bases from J, with 16 bases between. CDR3 nucleotide sequence: TGTGCCAGCAGCAAAACCGTACGGAAGGCTGAAGCTTTCTTT. It is translated as CASSKTVRKAEAFF.

The chain recombines TRBV6-5 with TRBJ1-3; 9 bases are a match to TRBD1. The V segment lost 5 bases and the J segment 0 bases; nucleotides outside the gene matches: 2. Germline V lookup: CDR1 MNHEY, CDR2 SVGAGI. The CDR3 runs to 15 residues. CDR3 sequence: CASSRTGASGNTIYF. Here the CDR3 DNA reads TGTGCCAGCAGTCGGACAGGGGCCTCTGGAAACACCATATATTTT.

The genes are TRBV11-2 and TRBJ2-5; D is uncertain. CDR1 SGHAT and CDR2 FQNNGV come from the germline V gene. Trimming pared 1 base from V and 4 bases from J, leaving 4 bases between. This CDR3 contains 12 residues. The CDR3 here is CASSLGIETQYF. The CDR3 DNA is TGTGCCAGCAGCTTAGGTATAGAGACCCAGTACTTC.

This clonotype was counted at least ten times. J is TRBJ2-5 and V is TRBV7-8, with a weak D call TRBD2 (5 bases). Trimming took off 10 bases at V and 4 bases at J, with 13 bases between the two ends. This CDR3 comprises 12 residues. CDR1 and CDR2 (germline): SGHVS, FQNEAQ. In nucleotides, the CDR3 is TGTGCCACCCAACCAGGAGGAGAGACCCAGTACTTC. It yields the protein CATQPGGETQYF.

This clonotype has a handful of counts. The V gene is TRBV7-2, the J gene TRBJ1-2, with 9 bases identical to TRBD1. Trimming took 4 bases from V and 4 from J; bases not matched to a gene: 4. Germline CDR1 is SGHTA and CDR2 is FQGNSA. The CDR3 has 14 residues. The CDR3, as DNA: TGTGCCAGCAGCTCCCCGGACAGGGGCTATGGCTACACCTTC. Its protein product is CASSSPDRGYGYTF.

The chain has TRBV29-1 and TRBJ2-1; a possible D gene is TRBD1 (6 bases). V was cut by 7 bases and J by 3 bases, with 13 bases left in between. The CDR3 loop spans 13 amino acids. CDR1 SQVTM and CDR2 ANQGSEA come from the germline V gene. Here the CDR3 reads CSADSPNYNEQFF. The CDR3 nucleotides read TGCAGCGCGGACAGCCCCAACTACAATGAGCAGTTCTTC.

This clonotype was observed a handful of times. The gene calls are TRBV25-1 and TRBJ1-4; D is uncertain. With 7 bases removed from V and 5 bases from J, the gap between germline ends came to 11 bases. This CDR3 comprises 13 residues. Looked up from germline, CDR1 is MGHDK and CDR2 is SYGVNS. The CDR3 reads CASKARRNEKLFF. CDR3 DNA: TGTGCCAGCAAGGCACGTAGAAATGAAAAACTGTTTTTT.

The sample holds many counts of this clonotype. The rearrangement links TRBV6-1 to TRBJ1-1, with a possible D match to TRBD1 (6 bases). V was shortened by 6 bases and J by 0 bases, with 11 bases between the two germline ends. The germline V gene has CDR1 MNHNS and CDR2 SASEGT. This CDR3 is 14 amino acids long. The CDR3 protein is CASSLQGMNTEAFF. CDR3 coding DNA: TGTGCCAGCAGCCTACAGGGAATGAACACTGAAGCTTTCTTT.